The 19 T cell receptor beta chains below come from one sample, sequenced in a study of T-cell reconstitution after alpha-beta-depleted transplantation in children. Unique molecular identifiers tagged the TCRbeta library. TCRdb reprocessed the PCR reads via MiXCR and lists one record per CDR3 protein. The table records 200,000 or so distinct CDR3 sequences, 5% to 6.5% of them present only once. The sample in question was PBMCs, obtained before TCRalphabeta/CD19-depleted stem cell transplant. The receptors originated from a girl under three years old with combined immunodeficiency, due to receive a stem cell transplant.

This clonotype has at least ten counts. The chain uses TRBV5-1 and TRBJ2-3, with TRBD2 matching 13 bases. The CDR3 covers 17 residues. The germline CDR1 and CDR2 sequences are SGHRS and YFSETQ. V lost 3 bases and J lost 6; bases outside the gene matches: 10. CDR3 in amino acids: CASSSLTSGGHHDTQYF. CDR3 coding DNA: TGCGCCAGCAGCTCCCTGACTAGCGGGGGGCACCACGATACGCAGTATTTT.

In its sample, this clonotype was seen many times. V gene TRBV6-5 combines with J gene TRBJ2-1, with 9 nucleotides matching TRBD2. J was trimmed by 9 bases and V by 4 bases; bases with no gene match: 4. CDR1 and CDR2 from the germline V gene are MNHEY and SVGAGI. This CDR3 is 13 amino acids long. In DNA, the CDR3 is TGTGCCAGCAGTTTGACTAGCGGACCTGAGCAGTTCTTC. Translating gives CASSLTSGPEQFF.

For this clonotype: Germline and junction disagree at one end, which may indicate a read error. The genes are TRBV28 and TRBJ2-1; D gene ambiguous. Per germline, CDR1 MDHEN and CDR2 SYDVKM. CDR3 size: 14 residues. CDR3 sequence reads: CASSLYSSYNEEFF. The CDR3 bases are TGTGCCAGCAGTTTATATAGCTCCTACAATGAGGAGTTCTTC.

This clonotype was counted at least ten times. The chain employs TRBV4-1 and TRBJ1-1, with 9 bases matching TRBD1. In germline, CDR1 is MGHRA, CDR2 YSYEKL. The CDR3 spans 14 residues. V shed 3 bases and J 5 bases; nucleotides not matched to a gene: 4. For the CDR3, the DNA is TGCGCCAGCAGCCATCCGGGACAGGGTACTGAAGCTTTCTTT. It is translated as CASSHPGQGTEAFF.

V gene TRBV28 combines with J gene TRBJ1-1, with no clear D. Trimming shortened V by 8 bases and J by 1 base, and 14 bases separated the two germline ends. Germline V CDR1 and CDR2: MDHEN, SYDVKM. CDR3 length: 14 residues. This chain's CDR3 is CASGWGTENTEAFF. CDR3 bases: TGTGCCAGCGGGTGGGGAACGGAGAACACTGAAGCTTTCTTT.

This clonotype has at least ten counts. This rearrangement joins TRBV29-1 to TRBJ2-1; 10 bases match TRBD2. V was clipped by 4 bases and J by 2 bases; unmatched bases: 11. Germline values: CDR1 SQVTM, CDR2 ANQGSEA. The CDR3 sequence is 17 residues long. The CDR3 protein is CSVGLAGARVTYNEQFF. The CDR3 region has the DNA TGCAGCGTTGGCCTAGCGGGAGCTCGGGTAACCTACAATGAGCAGTTCTTC.

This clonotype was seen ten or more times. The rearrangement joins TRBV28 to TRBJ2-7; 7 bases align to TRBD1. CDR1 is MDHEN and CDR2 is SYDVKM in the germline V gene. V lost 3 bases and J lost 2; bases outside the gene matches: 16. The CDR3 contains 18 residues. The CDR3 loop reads CASSLPKLTGDLPYEQYF. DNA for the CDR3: TGTGCCAGCAGTTTGCCAAAATTAACAGGGGATTTACCCTACGAGCAGTACTTC.

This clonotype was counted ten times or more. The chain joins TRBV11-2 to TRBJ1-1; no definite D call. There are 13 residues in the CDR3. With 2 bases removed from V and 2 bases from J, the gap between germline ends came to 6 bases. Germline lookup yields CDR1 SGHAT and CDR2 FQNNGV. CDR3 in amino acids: CASSLYFNTEAFF. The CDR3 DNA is TGTGCCAGCAGCTTATATTTTAACACTGAAGCTTTCTTT. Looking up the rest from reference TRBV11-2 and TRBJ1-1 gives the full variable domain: EAGVAQSPRYKIIEKRQSVAFWCNPISGHATLYWYQQILGQGPKLLIQFQNNGVVDDSQLPKDRFSAERLKGVDSTLKIQPAKLEDSAVYLCASSLYFNTEAFFGQGTRLTVV.

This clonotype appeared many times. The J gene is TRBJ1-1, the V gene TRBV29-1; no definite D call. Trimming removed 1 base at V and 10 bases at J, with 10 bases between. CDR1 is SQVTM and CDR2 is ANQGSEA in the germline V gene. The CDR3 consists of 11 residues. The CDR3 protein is CSVEGPLGAFF. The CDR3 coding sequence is TGCAGCGTTGAAGGGCCCCTTGGAGCTTTCTTT.

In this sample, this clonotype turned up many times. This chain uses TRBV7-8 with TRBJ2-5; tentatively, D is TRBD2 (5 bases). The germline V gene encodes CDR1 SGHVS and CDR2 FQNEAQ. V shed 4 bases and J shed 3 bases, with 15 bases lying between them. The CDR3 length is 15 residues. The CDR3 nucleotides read TGTGCCAGCAGCTCCACCCTTACTAGTAAAGAGACCCAGTACTTC. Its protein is CASSSTLTSKETQYF.

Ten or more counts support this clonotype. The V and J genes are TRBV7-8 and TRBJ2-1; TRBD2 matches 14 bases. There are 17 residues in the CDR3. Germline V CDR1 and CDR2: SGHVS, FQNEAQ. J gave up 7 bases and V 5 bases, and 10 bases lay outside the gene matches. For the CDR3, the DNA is TGTGCCAGCAGCATAACCGGGACTAGCGGGAGTGGGAATGAGCAGTTCTTC. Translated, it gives CASSITGTSGSGNEQFF.

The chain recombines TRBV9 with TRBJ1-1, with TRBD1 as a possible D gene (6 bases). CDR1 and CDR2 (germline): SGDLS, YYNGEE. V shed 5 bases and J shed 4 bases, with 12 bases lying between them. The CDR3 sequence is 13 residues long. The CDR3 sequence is CASSEGGGTEAFF. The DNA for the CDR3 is TGTGCCAGCAGTGAGGGAGGGGGCACTGAAGCTTTCTTT.

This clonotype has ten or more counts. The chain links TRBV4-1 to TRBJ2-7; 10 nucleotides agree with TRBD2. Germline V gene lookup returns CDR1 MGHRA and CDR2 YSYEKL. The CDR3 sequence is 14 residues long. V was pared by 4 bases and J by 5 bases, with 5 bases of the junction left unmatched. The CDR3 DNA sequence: TGCGCCAGCAGCCCGCGTAGCGGGGGGAACGAGCAGTACTTC. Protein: CASSPRSGGNEQYF.

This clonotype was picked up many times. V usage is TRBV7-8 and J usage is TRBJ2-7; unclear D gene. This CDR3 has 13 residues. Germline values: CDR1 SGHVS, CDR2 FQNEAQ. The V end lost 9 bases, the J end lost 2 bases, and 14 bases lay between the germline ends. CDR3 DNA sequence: TGTGCCAGTGCGCCCGGGCCGACCTACGAGCAGTACTTC. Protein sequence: CASAPGPTYEQYF.

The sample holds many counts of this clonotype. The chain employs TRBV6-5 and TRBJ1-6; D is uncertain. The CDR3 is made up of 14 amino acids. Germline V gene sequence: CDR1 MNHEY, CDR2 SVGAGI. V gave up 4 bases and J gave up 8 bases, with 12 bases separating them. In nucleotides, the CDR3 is TGTGCCAGCAGTTCCCTGACCCGAGATTCACCCCTCCACTTT. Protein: CASSSLTRDSPLHF.

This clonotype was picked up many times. Here the CDR3 DNA reads TGTGCCAGCAGCAATACATTCCCTAGCTCCTACAATGAGCAGTTCTTC. Translated, it gives CASSNTFPSSYNEQFF. The rearrangement links TRBV7-7 to TRBJ2-1; no clear D gene. This CDR3 has 16 residues. Trimming cost V 5 bases and J 0 bases, with 14 bases left between them. Germline lookup yields CDR1 SSHAT and CDR2 FNYEAQ (reference sequence).

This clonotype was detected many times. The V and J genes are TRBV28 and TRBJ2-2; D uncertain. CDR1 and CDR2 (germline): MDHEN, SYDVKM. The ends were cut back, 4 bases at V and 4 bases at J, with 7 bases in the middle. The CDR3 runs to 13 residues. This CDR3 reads CASSSQVTGELFF. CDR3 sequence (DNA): TGTGCCAGCAGTTCCCAGGTCACCGGGGAGCTGTTTTTT. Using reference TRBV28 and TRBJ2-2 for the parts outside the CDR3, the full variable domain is DVKVTQSSRYLVKRTGEKVFLECVQDMDHENMFWYRQDPGLGLRLIYFSYDVKMKEKGDIPEGYSVSREKKERFSLILESASTNQTSMYLCASSSQVTGELFFGEGSRLTVL.

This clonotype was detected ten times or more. The DNA for the CDR3 is TGTGCCAGCAGTTCCCTCCTTCTAGCGGGAGGCTCCTACGAGCAGTACTTC. Translation: CASSSLLLAGGSYEQYF. The chain links TRBV28 to TRBJ2-7; TRBD2 aligns across 11 bases. CDR3 length: 17 residues. Unmatched junction bases numbered 8, after V lost 4 bases and J lost 0 bases. Germline-derived CDR1 and CDR2 are MDHEN and SYDVKM.

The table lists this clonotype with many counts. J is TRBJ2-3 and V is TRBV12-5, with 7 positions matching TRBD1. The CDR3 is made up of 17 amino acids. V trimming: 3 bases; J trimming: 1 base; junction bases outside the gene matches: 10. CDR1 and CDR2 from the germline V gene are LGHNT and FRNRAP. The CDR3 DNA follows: TGTGCTAGTGGTTTAGAGCACACAGGGGTCGGCACAGATACGCAGTATTTT. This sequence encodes CASGLEHTGVGTDTQYF. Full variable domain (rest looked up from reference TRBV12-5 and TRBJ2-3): DARVTQTPRHKVTEMGQEVTMRCQPILGHNTVFWYRQTMMQGLELLAYFRNRAPLDDSGMPKDRFSAEMPDATLATLKIQPSEPRDSAVYFCASGLEHTGVGTDTQYFGPGTRLTVL.